The 26 T cell receptor beta chains below all came from one sample that was sequenced in a study of blood T cell repertoires in COVID-19. Libraries were prepared by immunoSEQ multiplex PCR; TCRdb keeps only in-frame clonotypes and omits some of them. The table includes some 300,000 clones, nearly 90% detected once. Sequencing used peripheral blood. The receptors shown here come from a woman in her thirties or forties with COVID-19, enrolled during active disease.

This chain links TRBV28 with TRBJ2-7, with 8 bases identical to TRBD1. V was pared by 4 bases and J by 5 bases, with 4 bases of the junction left unmatched. The length of the CDR3 is 13 residues. Germline values: CDR1 MDHEN, CDR2 SYDVKM. CDR3 bases: TGTGCCAGCAGTTCGGGACAGGACCACGAGCAGTACTTC. Protein sequence: CASSSGQDHEQYF.

The V and J genes are TRBV5-6 and TRBJ1-4, with TRBD1 matching over 7 bases. Germline V CDR1 and CDR2: SGHDT, YYEEEE. V was clipped by 5 bases and J by 8 bases; unmatched bases: 9. The CDR3 is made up of 14 amino acids. The DNA for the CDR3 is TGTGCCAGCAGATCTGGGACAGTGGCGGAAAAACTGTTTTTT. Amino acid sequence: CASRSGTVAEKLFF.

Comments on this clone: Additional DNA sequences in this sample encode the identical CDR3. This chain uses TRBV28 with TRBJ2-7; D is unresolved. The CDR3 loop spans 11 amino acids. V lost 5 bases to trimming and J lost 2 bases, with 4 bases between them. Looked up from germline, CDR1 is MDHEN and CDR2 is SYDVKM. CDR3 region: CASSLTYEQYF. In DNA, the CDR3 is TGTGCCAGCAGTCTTACCTACGAGCAGTACTTC.

In this sample, this clone turned up once. The J gene is TRBJ1-1, the V gene TRBV28; maybe TRBD1 (5 bases). The germline V and J ends were trimmed by 1 base and 5 bases, with 20 bases remaining between them. This CDR3 spans 17 amino acids. CDR1 is MDHEN, CDR2 SYDVKM, per germline. CDR3 loop: CASSLFFLGGTRTEAFF. For the CDR3, the DNA is TGTGCCAGCAGTTTATTTTTTCTGGGGGGGACTCGGACTGAAGCTTTCTTT.

This chain links TRBV18 with TRBJ2-5; 12 nucleotides match TRBD1. The CDR3 runs 17 residues. Germline CDR1 is KGHSH and CDR2 is LQKENI. The V and J ends lost 2 bases and 4 bases, in that order; junction bases with no gene match: 8. CDR3 in DNA: TGTGCCAGCTCACCATTCCAGGGACAGGGGGCGAGAGAGACCCAGTACTTC. Encoded protein: CASSPFQGQGARETQYF. Based on the CDR3 plus reference TRBV18 and TRBJ2-5, the full variable domain is NAGVMQNPRHLVRRRGQEARLRCSPMKGHSHVYWYRQLPEEGLKFMVYLQKENIIDESGMPKERFSAEFPKEGPSILRIQQVVRGDSAAYFCASSPFQGQGARETQYFGPGTRLLVL.

This clone was seen a single time. The genes are TRBV27 and TRBJ2-1; D perhaps matches TRBD1 (5 bases). Germline V CDR1 and CDR2: MNHEY, SMNVEV (reference sequence). The V end was cut by 2 bases, the J end by 6 bases, with 17 bases between. This CDR3 has 16 residues. The CDR3 region has the DNA TGTGCCAGCAGTTTACCCGGGCAGGGAAATTTCAATGAGCAGTTCTTC. Translating it yields CASSLPGQGNFNEQFF.

The chain links TRBV15 to TRBJ2-1; 13 nucleotides match TRBD2. The germline gives CDR1 LNHNV, CDR2 YYDKDF (reference sequence). The V segment lost 6 bases and the J segment 1 base; nucleotides outside the gene matches: 9. CDR3 length: 18 residues. The CDR3: CATRAGTSGTKSYNEQFF. The DNA for the CDR3 is TGTGCCACCAGAGCCGGGACTAGCGGGACGAAGTCCTACAATGAGCAGTTCTTC.

CDR3 in amino acids: CAITRAGDTEAFF. The CDR3 DNA follows: TGTGCCATCACGCGGGCGGGGGACACTGAAGCTTTCTTT. The V call is TRBV10-3, the J call TRBJ1-1; D may be TRBD1 (5 bases). The CDR3 consists of 13 residues. CDR1 is ENHRY, CDR2 SYGVKD, per germline. The V end lost 7 bases, the J end lost 3 bases, and 12 bases lay between the germline ends.

This clone was detected only once. The V call is TRBV27, the J call TRBJ2-5, with no clear D. Germline assignment: CDR1 MNHEY and CDR2 SMNVEV (reference sequence). The CDR3 has 17 residues. V shed 3 bases and J shed 0 bases, with 17 bases lying between them. The CDR3 region is CASSLGWAKNHQETQYF. For the CDR3, the DNA is TGTGCCAGCAGTTTGGGTTGGGCGAAAAATCACCAAGAGACCCAGTACTTC.

The chain is built from TRBV7-9 and TRBJ2-3; possible D gene TRBD1, 6 bases. The CDR3 is made up of 17 amino acids. Per germline, CDR1 SEHNR and CDR2 FQNEAQ (reference sequence). V was cut by 0 bases and J by 2 bases, with 15 bases left in between. CDR3 amino acids: CASSLALRGYSTDTQYF. The CDR3 nucleotides are TGTGCCAGCAGCTTAGCCCTAAGGGGGTATTCCACAGATACGCAGTATTTT.

CDR3 DNA: TGTGCCACCAGTGACCCAGCCCGGGGTGGCAATGAGCAGTTCTTC. This gives the protein CATSDPARGGNEQFF. The chain uses TRBV24-1 and TRBJ2-1; TRBD2 might be the D (5 bases). The CDR3 contains 15 residues. V dropped 4 bases and J dropped 6 bases, with 15 bases sitting between them. Germline values: CDR1 KGHDR, CDR2 SFDVKD.

The chain employs TRBV3-1 (or the pseudogene TRBV3-2) and TRBJ1-1, with TRBD1 as a possible D gene (6 bases). V dropped 3 bases and J dropped 6 bases, with 17 bases sitting between them. CDR3 size: 15 residues. CDR1 and CDR2 from the germline V gene are LGHDT and YNNKEL (reference sequence). The CDR3 nucleotides read TGTGCCAGCAGCCAGCGAAATCCACAGGGCTCTGAAGCTTTCTTT. Its translation: CASSQRNPQGSEAFF.

This clone was observed once. V usage is TRBV6-5 and J usage is TRBJ2-2; 7 nucleotides match TRBD1. CDR1 is MNHEY and CDR2 is SVGAGI in the germline V gene. This CDR3 has 15 residues. Losses at the gene ends were 6 bases for V and 2 bases for J; bases not matched to a gene: 6. The CDR3, as DNA: TGTGCCAGCAGCTTCAGGGGGTTAAACACCGGGGAGCTGTTTTTT. Protein: CASSFRGLNTGELFF.

This clone occurred once. The V call is TRBV7-9, the J call TRBJ2-4; D is perhaps TRBD2 (5 bases). The CDR3 extends over 14 amino acids. The V gene's germline CDR1 is SEHNR and CDR2 FQNEAQ (reference sequence). V lost 6 bases, J lost 1 base, and 10 bases lay in between. The CDR3 DNA is TGTGCCAGCAGACCTGACTATGCCAAAAACATTCAGTACTTC. It translates to CASRPDYAKNIQYF.

This chain links TRBV7-2 with TRBJ1-5; 7 bases are shared with TRBD1. V shed 0 bases, J shed 7 bases, and the junction held 9 bases outside the gene matches. The germline CDR1 and CDR2 sequences are SGHTA and FQGNSA. This CDR3 spans 16 amino acids. The CDR3 nucleotides are TGTGCCAGCAGCTTAGCGCAGGGGGGTTCGAGGCAGCCCCAGCATTTT. Its protein product is CASSLAQGGSRQPQHF.

A note on this clone: This sample also contains other DNA sequences that code for the same CDR3. CDR3 sequence (DNA): TGTGCCAGCAGCCCGGGACTAGCGGCAGATACGCAGTATTTT. Translating it yields CASSPGLAADTQYF. The chain uses TRBV7-9 and TRBJ2-3; 11 bases line up with TRBD2. Germline values: CDR1 SEHNR, CDR2 FQNEAQ (reference sequence). Trimming cost V 5 bases and J 4 bases; bases outside gene matches: 2. The CDR3 runs 14 residues.

The rearrangement links TRBV7-2 to TRBJ2-1; no clear D gene. Germline V lookup: CDR1 SGHTA, CDR2 FQGNSA. The CDR3 totals 13 residues. Trimming took off 4 bases at V and 0 bases at J, with 4 bases between the two ends. The CDR3 coding sequence is TGTGCCAGCAGCTCGAGCTCCTACAATGAGCAGTTCTTC. Residues: CASSSSSYNEQFF.

J is TRBJ2-5 and V is TRBV24-1, with 9 nucleotides matching TRBD1. This CDR3 has 15 residues. V was pared by 7 bases and J by 5 bases, with 10 bases of the junction left unmatched. Germline V gene sequence: CDR1 KGHDR, CDR2 SFDVKD. CDR3 protein: CATSQGQGVIETQYF. CDR3 coding DNA: TGTGCCACCAGCCAGGGACAGGGAGTAATCGAGACCCAGTACTTC.

The V and J genes are TRBV9 and TRBJ1-4; D is perhaps TRBD1 (6 bases). The germline V and J ends were trimmed by 3 bases and 8 bases, with 8 bases remaining between them. CDR3 length: 12 residues. Germline V gene lookup returns CDR1 SGDLS and CDR2 YYNGEE. CDR3 sequence: CASSATGEKLFF. The DNA of the CDR3 is TGTGCCAGCAGCGCTACAGGGGAAAAACTGTTTTTT.

This clone was detected once. The chain uses TRBV30 and TRBJ2-3; 7 nucleotides match TRBD1. Germline CDR1 is GTSNPN and CDR2 is SVGIG (reference sequence). V gave up 2 bases and J gave up 6 bases; unmatched junction bases: 14. The length of the CDR3 is 16 residues. The DNA of the CDR3 is TGTGCCTGGAGTTATGGACTTGGCACAGGGGTCGATACGCAGTATTTT. Translated, it gives CAWSYGLGTGVDTQYF.

The chain links TRBV6-2 or TRBV6-3 to TRBJ2-3; 7 bases map to TRBD2. This CDR3 spans 17 amino acids. Per the germline V gene, CDR1 is MNHEY and CDR2 is SVGEGT. The junction had 9 bases not matched to a gene; V was cut back by 0 bases and J by 3 bases. CDR3 protein: CASSYSGGRIGTDTQYF. The CDR3 coding sequence is TGTGCCAGCAGTTACTCGGGAGGGCGGATTGGTACAGATACGCAGTATTTT.

The V call is TRBV7-2, the J call TRBJ2-5; TRBD1 matches 10 bases. Per the germline V gene, CDR1 is SGHTA and CDR2 is FQGNSA. Germline trimming cut 6 bases from V and 4 bases from J; bases unmatched to any gene: 2. The CDR3 runs to 13 residues. The CDR3 protein is CASSRTGGETQYF. In nucleotides, the CDR3 is TGTGCCAGCAGTCGGACAGGGGGAGAGACCCAGTACTTC.

This clone has a handful of counts. The V and J genes are TRBV5-4 and TRBJ1-3; D gene unclear. The V gene lost 1 base and the J gene lost 6 bases, with 11 bases spanning the gap. The CDR3 is 14 amino acids. Looked up from germline, CDR1 is SGHNT and CDR2 is YYREEE (reference sequence). CDR3 sequence reads: CASSLWGGENTIYF. The CDR3 nucleotides read TGTGCCAGCAGCTTGTGGGGAGGCGAAAACACCATATATTTT. Drawing the rest from reference TRBV5-4 and TRBJ1-3, the complete variable domain is ETGVTQSPTHLIKTRGQQVTLRCSSQSGHNTVSWYQQALGQGPQFIFQYYREEENGRGNFPPRFSGLQFPNYSSELNVNALELDDSALYLCASSLWGGENTIYFGEGSWLTVV.

V gene TRBV18 combines with J gene TRBJ2-7, with D perhaps TRBD1 (6 bases). The CDR3 covers 13 residues. Trimming cost V 2 bases and J 5 bases, with 10 bases left between them. Germline CDR1 is KGHSH and CDR2 is LQKENI. CDR3 sequence reads: CASSPSAGDEQYF. CDR3 DNA sequence: TGTGCCAGCTCACCATCGGCAGGGGACGAGCAGTACTTC. The entire variable domain, with the rest obtained from reference TRBV18 and TRBJ2-7, is as follows: NAGVMQNPRHLVRRRGQEARLRCSPMKGHSHVYWYRQLPEEGLKFMVYLQKENIIDESGMPKERFSAEFPKEGPSILRIQQVVRGDSAAYFCASSPSAGDEQYFGPGTRLTVT.

This chain joins TRBV5-4 and TRBJ1-1; 7 bases map to TRBD1. The CDR3 length is 13 residues. With 0 bases clipped from V and 7 bases from J, the junction kept 3 bases outside the gene matches. The germline gives CDR1 SGHNT, CDR2 YYREEE (reference sequence). Here the CDR3 reads CASSLVQGREAFF. The DNA for the CDR3 is TGTGCCAGCAGCTTGGTACAGGGGCGTGAAGCTTTCTTT.

This chain connects TRBV27 to TRBJ2-7; a possible D gene is TRBD2 (6 bases). CDR3 length equals 16 residues. V shed 2 bases and J shed 3 bases, with 17 bases lying between them. CDR1 is MNHEY, CDR2 SMNVEV, per germline (reference sequence). This CDR3 is CASSLGGIAPYYEQYF. CDR3 DNA: TGTGCCAGCAGTTTAGGGGGGATCGCCCCTTACTACGAGCAGTACTTC.